This TCR beta chain is drawn from a study of response to subunit inactivated influenza vaccine. This CDR3 is built from 14 residues. The V end lost 0 bases, the J end lost 4 bases, and 12 bases lay between the germline ends. Germline V gene data show CDR1 as DFQATT and CDR2 as SNEGSKA (reference sequence). MiXCR, applied by TCRdb to the RT-PCR reads, yields one record per CDR3 protein. Counted here are about 620,000 distinct CDR3 sequences, about 10% occurring once; the ten biggest clones make up 11%. These data were also filed under a second study, of T cells expressing NK-cell markers. That source reports: With UMIs, 5'RACE template switching was used to make TCR beta cDNA. All TCR beta repertoires analysed originated from sorted CD3+CD56+NKG2C+, CD3+CD56+NKG2C- and CD3+CD56-NKG2C+ T cells. Sorting of alpha-beta TCR T cells alone was achieved in several experiments with an anti-gamma-delta TCR antibody. For over five donors, the dominant NKG2C+ clonotypes made up roughly 1.0-7.5% of their CD8+ T cells.

This TCR was recovered from a man aged 45-65 years who received an inactivated influenza vaccine. The source was PBMCs from blood, collected on the day of vaccination. V gene TRBV20-1 combines with J gene TRBJ1-2; tentatively, D is TRBD1 (5 bases). CDR3 DNA sequence: TGCAGTGCTAGAGATCTCGCAGGGACCTATGGCTACACCTTC. Translating gives CSARDLAGTYGYTF.